This TCR beta chain was sequenced during a study of T cells in localized non-small cell lung cancer. Broader study findings: In uninvolved adjacent lung, T cell clonality reached its highest value, exceeding tumor. A median about 54 of the top 100 tumor clones appeared in adjacent lung. Greater T cell density in blood accompanied longer overall survival.

In each case, adjacent lung free of atypia was taken at least 2 cm from the tumor margin. The CDR3 runs to 14 residues. From germline, CDR1 is SGHRS and CDR2 YFSETQ. V was pared by 4 bases and J by 0 bases, with 10 bases between. Turning to this clone: What it binds is unknown.

TCRdb's copy holds only in-frame clones and misses some; the assay was immunoSEQ multiplex PCR. The sample lists approximately 1,500 clones, approximately 23% occurring once. The TCR was taken from a male donor aged 60 or over with stage III squamous cell lung carcinoma. The sequenced sample was normal lung tissue next to the tumor, obtained before any cancer treatment. V gene TRBV5-1 combines with J gene TRBJ1-1, with a tentative D call TRBD1 (6 bases). The CDR3 nucleotides are TGCGCCAGCAGCATGGGACACATGAACACTGAAGCTTTCTTT. Translating gives CASSMGHMNTEAFF.